These 21 T cell receptor beta chains were sequenced from one sample in a study of somatic mutations in cytotoxic T cells in rheumatoid arthritis. Sequenced by immunoSEQ multiplex PCR; TCRdb stores in-frame clones only, minus some. The sample includes some 14,000 clones, 75% to 95% of them seen just once. Material: CD4+ T cells sorted from blood. All receptors come from a man between 65 and 85 years old with rheumatoid arthritis.

CDR3 nucleotides: TGTGCCAGCAGTTACGTACACAGGGGCAATTCACCCCTCCACTTT. Its translation: CASSYVHRGNSPLHF. This chain connects TRBV28 to TRBJ1-6, with 7 bases lining up with TRBD1. Germline lookup yields CDR1 MDHEN and CDR2 SYDVKM. The V and J ends lost 4 bases and 7 bases, in that order; junction bases with no gene match: 7. The CDR3 is 15 amino acids.

The chain has TRBV19 and TRBJ1-1; 9 bases are shared with TRBD1. This CDR3 comprises 17 residues. The germline V gene encodes CDR1 LNHDA and CDR2 SQIVND (reference sequence). V lost 3 bases and J lost 1; bases outside the gene matches: 9. CDR3 sequence (DNA): TGTGCCAGTAGTATGCGGGTAAGGGACAGGGCGAACACTGAAGCTTTCTTT. Translated: CASSMRVRDRANTEAFF.

This clone showed up just once. The chain carries TRBV6-1 and TRBJ2-7; D perhaps matches TRBD2 (5 bases). Trimming took 5 bases from V and 5 from J, leaving 19 bases between them. The CDR3 has 15 residues. Germline V CDR1 and CDR2: MNHNS, SASEGT. CDR3 sequence (DNA): TGTGCCAGCAGTACACTAGGAGCCCAAAGGGACGAGCAGTACTTC. Translation gives CASSTLGAQRDEQYF.

This chain joins TRBV5-1 and TRBJ2-1; D gene unclear. The CDR3 loop spans 15 amino acids. From germline, CDR1 is SGHRS and CDR2 YFSETQ. Trimming removed 1 base at V and 2 bases at J, with 10 bases between. CDR3 DNA sequence: TGCGCCAGCAGCTTGACATCGTTCCCCTACAATGAGCAGTTCTTC. It codes for CASSLTSFPYNEQFF.

The rearrangement links TRBV6-1 to TRBJ1-5, with unresolved D. Germline V gives CDR1 MNHNS, CDR2 SASEGT. V lost 5 bases to trimming and J lost 4 bases, with 9 bases between them. CDR3 length equals 13 residues. In DNA, the CDR3 is TGTGCCAGCAGTAAGAACGGGAATCAGCCCCAGCATTTT. This gives the protein CASSKNGNQPQHF.

The J gene is TRBJ2-7, the V gene TRBV7-2; D not certain. This CDR3 contains 14 residues. CDR1 and CDR2 (germline): SGHTA, FQGNSA. Between the trimmed V and J ends, which lost 5 bases and 2 bases, there was a span of 13 bases. CDR3 loop: CASSPQQNTYEQYF. CDR3 DNA sequence: TGTGCCAGCAGCCCTCAACAGAATACCTACGAGCAGTACTTC.

DNA of the CDR3: TGTGCCATCAAAGGACAGGGTGGGACCTACGAGCAGTACTTC. Amino acid sequence: CAIKGQGGTYEQYF. The chain links TRBV10-3 to TRBJ2-7, with 8 bases that match TRBD1. J gave up 2 bases and V 7 bases, and 7 bases lay outside the gene matches. This CDR3 spans 14 amino acids. Germline V gene sequence: CDR1 ENHRY, CDR2 SYGVKD.

This chain links TRBV5-1 with TRBJ2-3; 10 nucleotides line up with TRBD2. CDR3 size: 15 residues. Germline CDR1 reads SGHRS; CDR2 reads YFSETQ. With 4 bases clipped from V and 4 bases from J, the junction kept 6 bases outside the gene matches. The CDR3, as DNA: TGCGCCAGCAGCCCTCGGACTAGCGGTCCAGATACGCAGTATTTT. Translated, it gives CASSPRTSGPDTQYF.

The V call is TRBV6-5, the J call TRBJ1-6; no firm D call. V was cut by 6 bases and J by 8 bases, with 11 bases left in between. This CDR3 region has 13 residues. Germline V gene lookup returns CDR1 MNHEY and CDR2 SVGAGI. As DNA, the CDR3 is TGTGCCAGCAGCCTTCAGCGTGATTCACCCCTCCACTTT. Translation: CASSLQRDSPLHF.

This clone was observed a single time. This chain links TRBV21-1 with TRBJ2-7; TRBD2, the table's D call, was not compared with the DNA. TRBV21-1 is noted as a pseudogene. The CDR3 totals 16 residues. The CDR3 DNA sequence: TGTGCCAGCACTTTCTTCCGGGGTCCGATCTCTGACGAGCAGTACTTC. Translation: CASTFFRGPISDEQYF.

This rearrangement joins TRBV6-5 to TRBJ2-5; tentatively, D is TRBD2 (7 bases). Trimming took off 6 bases at V and 4 bases at J, with 18 bases between the two ends. CDR1 and CDR2 (germline): MNHEY, SVGAGI. The CDR3 spans 15 residues. The CDR3 nucleotides read TGTGCCAGCAGCCTACTAGCGAGGGGGTCAGAGACCCAGTACTTC. Residues: CASSLLARGSETQYF.

J is TRBJ1-5 and V is TRBV6-5; TRBD1 matches at 7 bases. The germline V gene encodes CDR1 MNHEY and CDR2 SVGAGI. After removal of 4 bases from V and 6 bases from J, the junction contained 6 bases not matched to a gene. The CDR3 runs 14 residues. This CDR3 is CASSLMTGSQPQHF. The CDR3 coding sequence is TGTGCCAGCAGTTTAATGACAGGGTCTCAGCCCCAGCATTTT.

The rearrangement uses TRBV5-1 and TRBJ2-5; the match to TRBD1 covers 7 bases. This CDR3 contains 15 residues. J gave up 2 bases and V 5 bases, and 9 bases lay outside the gene matches. Germline values: CDR1 SGHRS, CDR2 YFSETQ. CDR3 amino acids: CASRRIPGQQETQYF. The CDR3 DNA reads TGCGCCAGCAGACGAATCCCGGGACAGCAAGAGACCCAGTACTTC.

This sequence joins TRBV5-1 and TRBJ1-4; no clear D. V lost 4 bases, J lost 0 bases, and 7 bases lay in between. This CDR3 has 14 amino acids. Germline V CDR1 and CDR2: SGHRS, YFSETQ. DNA for the CDR3: TGCGCCAGCAGCATAGATGCAACTAATGAAAAACTGTTTTTT. Its protein is CASSIDATNEKLFF. Based on the CDR3 plus reference TRBV5-1 and TRBJ1-4, the full variable domain is KAGVTQTPRYLIKTRGQQVTLSCSPISGHRSVSWYQQTPGQGLQFLFEYFSETQRNKGNFPGRFSGRQFSNSRSEMNVSTLELGDSALYLCASSIDATNEKLFFGSGTQLSVL.

The chain combines TRBV5-1 with TRBJ2-4; TRBD1 aligns across 12 bases. After removal of 4 bases from V and 5 bases from J, the junction contained 16 bases not matched to a gene. This CDR3 is 19 amino acids long. Germline CDR1 SGHRS, CDR2 YFSETQ. The CDR3 reads CASSGGQGAAGPLENIQYF. Here the CDR3 DNA reads TGCGCCAGCAGCGGGGGACAGGGGGCGGCAGGGCCTTTAGAAAACATTCAGTACTTC.

This sequence joins TRBV27 and TRBJ2-3; 7 positions agree with TRBD2. The CDR3 covers 15 residues. The germline V gene encodes CDR1 MNHEY and CDR2 SMNVEV (reference sequence). V lost 10 bases to trimming and J lost 3 bases; unmatched junction nucleotides: 13. The CDR3: CATKQGFSGTDTQYF. CDR3 DNA: TGTGCCACCAAGCAAGGTTTTAGCGGGACAGATACGCAGTATTTT.

V and J are TRBV28 and TRBJ1-6; 9 positions match TRBD1. The V gene's germline CDR1 is MDHEN and CDR2 SYDVKM. This CDR3 contains 18 residues. After removal of 1 base from V and 8 bases from J, the junction contained 12 bases not matched to a gene. CDR3 sequence: CASSLLGQGLPGDSPLHF. The CDR3, as DNA: TGTGCCAGCAGTTTATTGGGACAGGGCCTCCCTGGGGATTCACCCCTCCACTTT.

The chain links TRBV19 to TRBJ1-2; TRBD1 matches at 9 bases. There are 16 residues in the CDR3. CDR1 and CDR2 from the germline V gene are LNHDA and SQIVND (reference sequence). Trimming at V came to 0 bases and at J to 2 bases, leaving 4 bases not matched to a gene. CDR3 sequence: CASSIDTGTGNYGYTF. CDR3 nucleotides: TGTGCCAGTAGTATAGACACCGGGACAGGGAACTATGGCTACACCTTC.

The rearrangement links TRBV7-2 to TRBJ1-1; D is ambiguous. This CDR3 comprises 14 residues. V was shortened by 5 bases and J by 4 bases, with 14 bases between the two germline ends. The germline V gene has CDR1 SGHTA and CDR2 FQGNSA. The CDR3 region is CASSPTKGGTEAFF. CDR3 sequence (DNA): TGTGCCAGCAGCCCGACAAAGGGAGGCACTGAAGCTTTCTTT.

The rearrangement uses TRBV29-1 and TRBJ2-2, with TRBD1 matching over 7 bases. Unmatched junction bases numbered 2, after V lost 4 bases and J lost 0 bases. The V gene's germline CDR1 is SQVTM and CDR2 ANQGSEA. This CDR3 has 14 residues. The CDR3 protein is CSVGQGANTGELFF. The CDR3 DNA follows: TGCAGCGTTGGCCAGGGGGCGAACACCGGGGAGCTGTTTTTT.

The V call is TRBV11-2, the J call TRBJ2-5; weak D call: TRBD2 (5 bases). Trimming pared 5 bases from V and 5 bases from J, leaving 21 bases between. Germline-derived CDR1 and CDR2 are SGHAT and FQNNGV. CDR3 length equals 16 residues. The CDR3 nucleotides read TGTGCCAGCAGCAAAACGTCGGCGGGTAAAAGGGAGACCCAGTACTTC. Protein: CASSKTSAGKRETQYF. Looking up the rest from reference TRBV11-2 and TRBJ2-5 gives the full variable domain: EAGVAQSPRYKIIEKRQSVAFWCNPISGHATLYWYQQILGQGPKLLIQFQNNGVVDDSQLPKDRFSAERLKGVDSTLKIQPAKLEDSAVYLCASSKTSAGKRETQYFGPGTRLLVL.